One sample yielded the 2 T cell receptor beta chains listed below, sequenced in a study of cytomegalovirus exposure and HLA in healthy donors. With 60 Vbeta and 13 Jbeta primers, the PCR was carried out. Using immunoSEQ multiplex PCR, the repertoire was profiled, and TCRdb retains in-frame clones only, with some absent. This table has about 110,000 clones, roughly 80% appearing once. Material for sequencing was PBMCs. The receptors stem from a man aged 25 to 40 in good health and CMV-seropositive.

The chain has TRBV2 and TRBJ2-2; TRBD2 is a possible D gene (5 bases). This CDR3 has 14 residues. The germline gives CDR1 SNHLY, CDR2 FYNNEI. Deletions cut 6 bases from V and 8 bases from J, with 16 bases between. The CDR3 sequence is CASSPRLRGGELFF. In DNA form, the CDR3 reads TGTGCCAGCAGCCCCAGACTTCGCGGGGGGGAGCTGTTTTTT.

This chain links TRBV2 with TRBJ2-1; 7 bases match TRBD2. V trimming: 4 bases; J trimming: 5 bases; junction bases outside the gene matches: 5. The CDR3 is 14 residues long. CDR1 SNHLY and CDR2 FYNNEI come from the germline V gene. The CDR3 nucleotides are TGTGCCAGCAGTGTAGAGCGGGATAACAATGAGCAGTTCTTC. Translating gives CASSVERDNNEQFF.